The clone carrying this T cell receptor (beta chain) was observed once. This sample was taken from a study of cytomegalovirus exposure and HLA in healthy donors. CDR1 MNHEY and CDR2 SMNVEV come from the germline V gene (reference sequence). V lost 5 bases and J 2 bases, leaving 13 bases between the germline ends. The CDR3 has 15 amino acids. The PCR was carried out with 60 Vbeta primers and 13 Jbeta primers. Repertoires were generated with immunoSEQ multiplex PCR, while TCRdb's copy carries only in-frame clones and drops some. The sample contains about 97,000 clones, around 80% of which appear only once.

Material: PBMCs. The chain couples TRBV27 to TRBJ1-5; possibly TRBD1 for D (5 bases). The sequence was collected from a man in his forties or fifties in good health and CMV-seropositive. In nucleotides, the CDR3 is TGTGCCAGCAGTCCTGGGACTAGCCGCAATCAGCCCCAGCATTTT. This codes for CASSPGTSRNQPQHF.